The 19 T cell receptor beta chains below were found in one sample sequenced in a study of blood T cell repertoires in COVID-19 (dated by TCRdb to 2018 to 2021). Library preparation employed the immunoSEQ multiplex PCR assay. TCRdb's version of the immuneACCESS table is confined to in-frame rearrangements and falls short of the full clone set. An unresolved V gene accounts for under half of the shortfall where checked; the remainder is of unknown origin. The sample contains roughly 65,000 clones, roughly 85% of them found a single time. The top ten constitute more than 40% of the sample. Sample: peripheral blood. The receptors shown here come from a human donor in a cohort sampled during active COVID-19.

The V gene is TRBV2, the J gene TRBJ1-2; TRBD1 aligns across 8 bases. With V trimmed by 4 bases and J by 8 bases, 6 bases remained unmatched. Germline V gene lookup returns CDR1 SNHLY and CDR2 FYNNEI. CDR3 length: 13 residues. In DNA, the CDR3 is TGTGCCAGCAGTGCAGGGGGCCCAGGAGGCTACACCTTC. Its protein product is CASSAGGPGGYTF.

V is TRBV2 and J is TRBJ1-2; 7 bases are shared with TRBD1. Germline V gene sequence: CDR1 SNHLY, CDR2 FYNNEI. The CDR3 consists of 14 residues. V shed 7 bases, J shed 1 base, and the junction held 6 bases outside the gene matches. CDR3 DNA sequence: TGTGCCAGCATCAAGGACAGGAATAACTATGGCTACACCTTC. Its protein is CASIKDRNNYGYTF.

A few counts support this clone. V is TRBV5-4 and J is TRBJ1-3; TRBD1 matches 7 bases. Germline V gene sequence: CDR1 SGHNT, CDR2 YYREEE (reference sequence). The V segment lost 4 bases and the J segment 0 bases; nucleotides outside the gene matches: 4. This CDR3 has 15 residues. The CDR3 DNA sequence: TGTGCCAGCAGCCAACGACAGGGCTCTGGAAACACCATATATTTT. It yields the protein CASSQRQGSGNTIYF.

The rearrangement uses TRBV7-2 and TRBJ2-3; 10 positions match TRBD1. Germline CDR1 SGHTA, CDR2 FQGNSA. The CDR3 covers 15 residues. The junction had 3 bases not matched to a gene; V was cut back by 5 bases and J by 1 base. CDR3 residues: CASSAGTGGTDTQYF. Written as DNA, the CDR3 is TGTGCCAGCAGCGCCGGGACAGGGGGCACAGATACGCAGTATTTT.

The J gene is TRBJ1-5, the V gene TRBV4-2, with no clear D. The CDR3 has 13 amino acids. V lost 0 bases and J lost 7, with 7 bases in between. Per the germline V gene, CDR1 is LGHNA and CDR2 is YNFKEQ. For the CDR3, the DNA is TGTGCCAGCAGCCAAGAGGAGAGCCAGCCCCAGCATTTT. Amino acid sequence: CASSQEESQPQHF.

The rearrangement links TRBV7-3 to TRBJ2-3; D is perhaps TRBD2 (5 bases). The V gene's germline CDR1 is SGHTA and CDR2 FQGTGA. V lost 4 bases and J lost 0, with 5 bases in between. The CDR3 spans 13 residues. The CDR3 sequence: CASSSGSTDTQYF. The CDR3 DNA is TGTGCCAGCAGCTCGGGGAGCACAGATACGCAGTATTTT. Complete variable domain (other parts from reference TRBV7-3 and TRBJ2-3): GAGVSQTPSNKVTEKGKYVELRCDPISGHTALYWYRQSLGQGPEFLIYFQGTGAADDSGLPNDRFFAVRPEGSVSTLKIQRTERGDSAVYLCASSSGSTDTQYFGPGTRLTVL.

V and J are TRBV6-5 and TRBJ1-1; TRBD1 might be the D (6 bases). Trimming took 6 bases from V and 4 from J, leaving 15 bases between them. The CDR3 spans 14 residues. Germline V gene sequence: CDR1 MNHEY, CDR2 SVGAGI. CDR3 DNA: TGTGCCAGCAGCTATACAGGGACGGGCACTGAAGCTTTCTTT. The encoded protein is CASSYTGTGTEAFF.

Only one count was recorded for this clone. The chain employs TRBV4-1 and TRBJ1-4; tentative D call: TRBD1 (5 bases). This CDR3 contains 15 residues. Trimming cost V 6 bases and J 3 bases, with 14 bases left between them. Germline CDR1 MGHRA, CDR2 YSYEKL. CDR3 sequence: CASSFPTASNEKLFF. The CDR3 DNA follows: TGCGCCAGCAGTTTCCCGACAGCGTCTAATGAAAAACTGTTTTTT.

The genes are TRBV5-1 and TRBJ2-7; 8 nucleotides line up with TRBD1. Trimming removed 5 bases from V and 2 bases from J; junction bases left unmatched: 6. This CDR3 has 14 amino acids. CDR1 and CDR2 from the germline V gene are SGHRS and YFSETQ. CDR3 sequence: CASSSGQGAYEQYF. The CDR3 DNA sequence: TGCGCCAGCAGTTCTGGACAGGGCGCCTACGAGCAGTACTTC.

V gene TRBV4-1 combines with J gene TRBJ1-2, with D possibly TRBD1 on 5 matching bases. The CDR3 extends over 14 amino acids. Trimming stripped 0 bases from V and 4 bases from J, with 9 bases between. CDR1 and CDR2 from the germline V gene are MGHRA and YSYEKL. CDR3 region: CASSQEQARYGYTF. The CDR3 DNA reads TGCGCCAGCAGCCAAGAACAGGCCCGCTATGGCTACACCTTC.

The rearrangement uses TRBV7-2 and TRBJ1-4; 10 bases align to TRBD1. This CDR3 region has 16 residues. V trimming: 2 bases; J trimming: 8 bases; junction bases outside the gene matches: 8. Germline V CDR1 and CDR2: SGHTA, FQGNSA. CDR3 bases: TGTGCCAGCAGCTTACGGGGAGGACAGGGGGGCGAAAAACTGTTTTTT. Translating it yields CASSLRGGQGGEKLFF.

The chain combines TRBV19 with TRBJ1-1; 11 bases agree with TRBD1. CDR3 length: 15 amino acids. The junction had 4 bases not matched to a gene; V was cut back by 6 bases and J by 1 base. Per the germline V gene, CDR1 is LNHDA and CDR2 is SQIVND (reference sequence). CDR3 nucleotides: TGTGCCAGTAGGGACAGGGGGCATTGGAACACTGAAGCTTTCTTT. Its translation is CASRDRGHWNTEAFF.

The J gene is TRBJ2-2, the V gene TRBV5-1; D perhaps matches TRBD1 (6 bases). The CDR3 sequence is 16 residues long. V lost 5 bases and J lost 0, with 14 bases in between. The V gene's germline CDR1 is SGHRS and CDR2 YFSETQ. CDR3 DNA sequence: TGCGCCAGCAGGCCACCGAGACAGGCGAACACCGGGGAGCTGTTTTTT. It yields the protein CASRPPRQANTGELFF.

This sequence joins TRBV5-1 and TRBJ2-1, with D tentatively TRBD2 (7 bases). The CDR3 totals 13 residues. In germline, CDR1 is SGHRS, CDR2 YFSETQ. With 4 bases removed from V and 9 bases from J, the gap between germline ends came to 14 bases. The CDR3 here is CASSPEGGSEQFF. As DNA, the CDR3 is TGCGCCAGCAGCCCCGAGGGGGGGAGTGAGCAGTTCTTC.

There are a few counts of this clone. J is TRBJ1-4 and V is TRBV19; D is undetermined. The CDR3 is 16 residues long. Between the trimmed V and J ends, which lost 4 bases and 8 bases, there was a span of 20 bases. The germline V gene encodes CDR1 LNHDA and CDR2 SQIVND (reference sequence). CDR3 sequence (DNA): TGTGCCAGTAGTAGCACACTAGAGGGAAGAAGAGAAAAACTGTTTTTT. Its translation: CASSSTLEGRREKLFF.

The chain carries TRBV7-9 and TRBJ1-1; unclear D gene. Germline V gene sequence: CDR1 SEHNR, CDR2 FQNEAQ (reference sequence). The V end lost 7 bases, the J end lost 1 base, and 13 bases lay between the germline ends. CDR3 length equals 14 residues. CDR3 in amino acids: CASTYFSQNTEAFF. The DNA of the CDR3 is TGTGCCAGCACCTACTTTTCCCAGAACACTGAAGCTTTCTTT.

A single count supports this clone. CDR3 DNA sequence: TGTGCCAGCAGCGGAACAGGAGACCTTAACTATGGCTACACCTTC. The encoded protein is CASSGTGDLNYGYTF. The chain is built from TRBV7-2 and TRBJ1-2, with a tentative D call TRBD1 (5 bases). This CDR3 is 15 amino acids long. In germline, CDR1 is SGHTA, CDR2 FQGNSA. Trimming left V 5 bases short and J 1 base short, with 14 bases between.

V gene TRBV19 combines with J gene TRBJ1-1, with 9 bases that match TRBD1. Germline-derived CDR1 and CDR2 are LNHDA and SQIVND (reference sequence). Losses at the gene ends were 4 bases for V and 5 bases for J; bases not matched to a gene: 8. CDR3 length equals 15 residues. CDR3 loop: CASSTTGGFGTEAFF. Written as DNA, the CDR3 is TGTGCCAGTAGTACGACAGGGGGTTTTGGAACTGAAGCTTTCTTT. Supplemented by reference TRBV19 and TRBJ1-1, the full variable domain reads DGGITQSPKYLFRKEGQNVTLSCEQNLNHDAMYWYRQDPGQGLRLIYYSQIVNDFQKGDIAEGYSVSREKKESFPLTVTSAQKNPTAFYLCASSTTGGFGTEAFFGQGTRLTVV.

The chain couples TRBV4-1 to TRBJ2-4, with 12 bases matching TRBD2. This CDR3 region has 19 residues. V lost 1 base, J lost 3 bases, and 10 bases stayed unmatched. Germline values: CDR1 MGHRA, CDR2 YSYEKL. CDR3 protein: CASSQVHLAGGEGKNIQYF. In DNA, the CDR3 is TGCGCCAGCAGCCAAGTGCACCTAGCGGGGGGGGAAGGCAAAAACATTCAGTACTTC.